A single sample gave rise to the 28 T cell receptor beta chains below, sequenced in a study of T cell responses to AZD1222 COVID-19 vaccine. Data came from immunoSEQ multiplex PCR; TCRdb stores just in-frame clones and leaves some out. The table lists roughly 180,000 clones, approximately 90% of them singletons, with about 3% in the top ten. The material was peripheral blood, obtained on day 0 of AZD1222 vaccination. These receptors were taken from an adult in good health.

The chain joins TRBV7-2 to TRBJ1-5, with D unresolved. The V and J ends lost 0 bases and 11 bases respectively, with 8 bases between them. This CDR3 has 12 amino acids. Germline V lookup: CDR1 SGHTA, CDR2 FQGNSA. The CDR3 here is CASSLAAGTQHF. The CDR3 nucleotides read TGTGCCAGCAGCTTAGCAGCGGGGACCCAGCATTTT.

This rearrangement joins TRBV7-2 to TRBJ1-2, with D possibly matching TRBD1 (5 bases). This CDR3 comprises 14 residues. The ends were cut back, 1 base at V and 6 bases at J, with 12 bases in the middle. The germline V gene has CDR1 SGHTA and CDR2 FQGNSA. CDR3 loop: CASSLDPGGDGYTF. The DNA for the CDR3 is TGTGCCAGCAGCTTAGACCCCGGGGGAGATGGCTACACCTTC.

V usage is TRBV6-5 and J usage is TRBJ2-1; 8 bases align to TRBD2. This CDR3 has 15 amino acids. Germline CDR1 MNHEY, CDR2 SVGAGI. Losses at the gene ends were 6 bases for V and 1 base for J; bases not matched to a gene: 5. CDR3 DNA: TGTGCCAGCAGCGGGACTAGTGCATCCTACAATGAGCAGTTCTTC. Translating gives CASSGTSASYNEQFF.

V is TRBV19 and J is TRBJ1-1; D gene uncertain. CDR1 and CDR2 from the germline V gene are LNHDA and SQIVND (reference sequence). V lost 6 bases to trimming and J lost 7 bases, with 9 bases between them. The CDR3 consists of 11 residues. The CDR3 sequence is CASSPSYEAFF. Written as DNA, the CDR3 is TGTGCCAGTAGCCCCAGTTATGAAGCTTTCTTT. The variable domain in full, with the rest retrieved from reference TRBV19 and TRBJ1-1, is DGGITQSPKYLFRKEGQNVTLSCEQNLNHDAMYWYRQDPGQGLRLIYYSQIVNDFQKGDIAEGYSVSREKKESFPLTVTSAQKNPTAFYLCASSPSYEAFFGQGTRLTVV.

V and J are TRBV6-5 and TRBJ1-6; D might be TRBD1 (6 bases). Trimming removed 6 bases from V and 10 bases from J, with 19 bases in between. There are 15 residues in the CDR3. Germline lookup yields CDR1 MNHEY and CDR2 SVGAGI. CDR3 protein: CASSRGGGAESPLHF. In nucleotides, the CDR3 is TGTGCCAGCAGCCGCGGGGGGGGCGCGGAATCACCCCTCCACTTT.

The V call is TRBV6-5, the J call TRBJ1-5; weak D call: TRBD1 (6 bases). The V and J ends lost 5 bases and 0 bases respectively, with 11 bases between them. CDR1 is MNHEY, CDR2 SVGAGI, per germline. The CDR3 has 15 residues. This CDR3 is CASSQNRVSNQPQHF. Written as DNA, the CDR3 is TGTGCCAGCAGTCAAAACAGGGTTAGCAATCAGCCCCAGCATTTT.

The chain has TRBV6-2 or TRBV6-3 and TRBJ1-2; TRBD1 might be the D (5 bases). Germline CDR1 reads MNHEY; CDR2 reads SVGEGT. The CDR3 is made up of 12 amino acids. The germline V and J ends were trimmed by 4 bases and 5 bases, with 8 bases remaining between them. The CDR3 nucleotides read TGTGCCAGCAGTTTCACAGGATATGGCTACACCTTC. As protein: CASSFTGYGYTF.

The chain carries TRBV5-4 and TRBJ1-1; D gene ambiguous. The CDR3 runs to 16 residues. Germline lookup yields CDR1 SGHNT and CDR2 YYREEE (reference sequence). V lost 4 bases, J lost 0 bases, and 16 bases lay in between. The CDR3 DNA sequence: TGTGCCAGCAGCCATGGGAGTTTGGGGATGAACACTGAAGCTTTCTTT. Protein: CASSHGSLGMNTEAFF.

The chain employs TRBV7-3 and TRBJ1-2, with 8 bases lining up with TRBD1. Germline CDR1 SGHTA, CDR2 FQGTGA. With 5 bases clipped from V and 2 bases from J, the junction kept 13 bases outside the gene matches. The CDR3 spans 17 residues. CDR3 bases: TGTGCCAGCAGCCCCCAGGGAGGGGGGACAGGAAACTATGGCTACACCTTC. Translating it yields CASSPQGGGTGNYGYTF.

V and J are TRBV15 and TRBJ1-2, with a possible D match to TRBD1 (6 bases). CDR1 is LNHNV and CDR2 is YYDKDF in the germline V gene (reference sequence). There are 14 residues in the CDR3. Trimming removed 8 bases from V and 7 bases from J, with 20 bases in between. This chain's CDR3 is CATAGGLTGFGYTF. The CDR3 DNA reads as TGTGCCACCGCGGGTGGGCTGACAGGTTTTGGCTACACCTTC.

The V and J genes are TRBV30 and TRBJ1-2; TRBD1 matches at 8 bases. The CDR3 is 15 amino acids. Germline V gene data show CDR1 as GTSNPN and CDR2 as SVGIG (reference sequence). The V gene end was trimmed by 1 base and the J gene end by 4 bases; junction bases not matched to a gene: 8. CDR3 amino acids: CAWSAKTGVLYGYTF. The CDR3 DNA reads TGTGCCTGGAGTGCAAAGACAGGGGTCCTCTATGGCTACACCTTC.

V and J are TRBV4-3 and TRBJ1-1; D ambiguous. Germline V gives CDR1 LGHNA, CDR2 YSLEER. Trimming left V 1 base short and J 2 bases short, with 11 bases between. This CDR3 has 15 residues. The CDR3 region is CASSQVRVRNTEAFF. The DNA for the CDR3 is TGCGCCAGCAGCCAAGTGAGGGTACGTAACACTGAAGCTTTCTTT.

The chain combines TRBV10-3 with TRBJ1-1; D unclear. The V end lost 2 bases, the J end lost 3 bases, and 10 bases lay between the germline ends. Germline values: CDR1 ENHRY, CDR2 SYGVKD. The CDR3 extends over 14 amino acids. The DNA for the CDR3 is TGTGCCATCAGTGAGACACCTAGGGACACTGAAGCTTTCTTT. As protein: CAISETPRDTEAFF.

V usage is TRBV6-1 and J usage is TRBJ1-1, with D maybe TRBD1 (5 bases). With 2 bases removed from V and 3 bases from J, the gap between germline ends came to 19 bases. The CDR3 covers 17 residues. CDR1 and CDR2 from the germline V gene are MNHNS and SASEGT. CDR3 in DNA: TGTGCCAGCAGTGAAAATCCCTCGGGGGGATGGTACACTGAAGCTTTCTTT. It codes for CASSENPSGGWYTEAFF.

The CDR3 DNA is TGTGCCAGTAGTATTGGATTCACAGGGCCAGAGACCCAGTACTTC. It encodes CASSIGFTGPETQYF. The V call is TRBV19, the J call TRBJ2-5; D may be TRBD1 (6 bases). The V and J ends lost 3 bases and 4 bases respectively, with 15 bases between them. CDR3 length: 15 residues. Germline V gives CDR1 LNHDA, CDR2 SQIVND (reference sequence).

This clone was observed a few times. The CDR3, as DNA: TGCAGCGTTGATTCTCCGGACAGGGGGCGGAACTATGGCTACACCTTC. It specifies CSVDSPDRGRNYGYTF. The V gene is TRBV29-1, the J gene TRBJ1-2; TRBD1 agrees at 11 bases. The junction had 8 bases not matched to a gene; V was cut back by 3 bases and J by 2 bases. Germline V lookup: CDR1 SQVTM, CDR2 ANQGSEA. This CDR3 has 16 amino acids. The full variable domain, in which reference TRBV29-1 and TRBJ1-2 provide the parts outside the CDR3, is SAVISQKPSRDICQRGTSLTIQCQVDSQVTMMFWYRQQPGQSLTLIATANQGSEATYESGFVIDKFPISRPNLTFSTLTVSNMSPEDSSIYLCSVDSPDRGRNYGYTFGSGTRLTVV.

The chain employs TRBV10-3 and TRBJ2-3; TRBD1 or TRBD2 may be the D gene (5 bases each). The V gene's germline CDR1 is ENHRY and CDR2 SYGVKD. The CDR3 spans 16 residues. V shed 4 bases and J shed 0 bases, with 14 bases lying between them. The CDR3 bases are TGTGCCATCAGTGGAGGGACGGGAAGTAGCACAGATACGCAGTATTTT. It encodes CAISGGTGSSTDTQYF.

V and J are TRBV6-5 and TRBJ1-5; D is unclear. The CDR3 length is 13 residues. From germline, CDR1 is MNHEY and CDR2 SVGAGI. Trimming took off 6 bases at V and 9 bases at J, with 15 bases between the two ends. CDR3 coding DNA: TGTGCCAGCAGCTCCGGACGGGCTCGGCCCCAGCATTTT. Translation gives CASSSGRARPQHF.

V is TRBV10-3 and J is TRBJ2-3, with D perhaps given as TRBD1 or TRBD2 (5 bases each). Trimming pared 6 bases from V and 5 bases from J, leaving 18 bases between. CDR3 size: 15 residues. Germline lookup yields CDR1 ENHRY and CDR2 SYGVKD. This chain's CDR3 is CAISRDHRSGDTQYF. In nucleotides, the CDR3 is TGTGCCATCAGCCGGGACCATCGTTCAGGAGATACGCAGTATTTT.

This chain uses TRBV11-1 with TRBJ1-2; 7 nucleotides line up with TRBD1. Trimming cost V 2 bases and J 5 bases; bases outside gene matches: 11. The CDR3 sequence is 16 residues long. Germline CDR1 reads SGHAT; CDR2 reads FQDESV (reference sequence). The CDR3 loop reads CASSLSGGQMIYGYTF. The CDR3 DNA reads TGTGCCAGCAGCTTATCAGGGGGACAGATGATTTATGGCTACACCTTC.

This chain links TRBV15 with TRBJ1-1; 9 nucleotides line up with TRBD1. The CDR3 length is 11 residues. Germline V lookup: CDR1 LNHNV, CDR2 YYDKDF (reference sequence). V shed 3 bases and J 10 bases; nucleotides not matched to a gene: 0. CDR3 amino acids: CATSRDRGAFF. DNA of the CDR3: TGTGCCACCAGCAGGGACAGGGGAGCTTTCTTT.

The V gene is TRBV6-6, the J gene TRBJ1-6; D unclear. The V gene lost 2 bases and the J gene lost 5 bases, with 1 base spanning the gap. Germline V gene data show CDR1 as MNHNY and CDR2 as SVGAGI (reference sequence). The CDR3 spans 12 residues. The CDR3 coding sequence is TGTGCCAGCAGTTACGATAATTCACCCCTCCACTTT. Its translation is CASSYDNSPLHF.

In this sample, this clone turned up a few times. The chain links TRBV7-2 to TRBJ2-4; no definite D call. CDR1 and CDR2 (germline): SGHTA, FQGNSA. V shed 4 bases and J shed 9 bases, with 7 bases lying between them. The CDR3 runs to 11 residues. DNA for the CDR3: TGTGCCAGCAGCTCCACGGGCATTCAGTACTTC. This codes for CASSSTGIQYF. Looking up the rest from reference TRBV7-2 and TRBJ2-4 gives the full variable domain: GAGVSQSPSNKVTEKGKDVELRCDPISGHTALYWYRQSLGQGLEFLIYFQGNSAPDKSGLPSDRFSAERTGGSVSTLTIQRTQQEDSAVYLCASSSTGIQYFGAGTRLSVL.

The gene calls are TRBV6-5 and TRBJ2-2; D is uncertain. Germline V gene lookup returns CDR1 MNHEY and CDR2 SVGAGI. The CDR3 consists of 14 residues. V was pared by 6 bases and J by 1 base, with 9 bases between. CDR3 coding DNA: TGTGCCAGCAGGCGCGCTCGGAACACCGGGGAGCTGTTTTTT. It specifies CASRRARNTGELFF.

This clone was detected a few times. This chain connects TRBV13 to TRBJ2-1; 14 nucleotides align to TRBD2. V shed 3 bases, J shed 8 bases, and the junction held 3 bases outside the gene matches. Per the germline V gene, CDR1 is PRHDT and CDR2 is FYEKMQ (reference sequence). The CDR3 extends over 15 amino acids. The CDR3 bases are TGTGCCAGCAGCTTTAGACTAGCGGGGGGGGATGAGCAGTTCTTC. It codes for CASSFRLAGGDEQFF.

The chain couples TRBV12-5 to TRBJ2-1, with D possibly being TRBD1 or TRBD2 (6 bases each). The CDR3 spans 17 residues. CDR1 LGHNT and CDR2 FRNRAP come from the germline V gene. Deletions cut 9 bases from V and 0 bases from J, with 21 bases between. CDR3 in DNA: TGTGCTAGCCCGGGGGCGTCCCCTTCTAGCTCCTACAATGAGCAGTTCTTC. As protein: CASPGASPSSSYNEQFF.

The rearrangement links TRBV4-3 to TRBJ1-2, with a possible D match to TRBD1 (6 bases). With 0 bases removed from V and 8 bases from J, the gap between germline ends came to 10 bases. This CDR3 is 13 amino acids long. The V gene's germline CDR1 is LGHNA and CDR2 YSLEER. DNA of the CDR3: TGCGCCAGCAGCCAAGATGGGGGCCAGGGCTACACCTTC. Translated, it gives CASSQDGGQGYTF.

This chain uses TRBV11-1 with TRBJ2-1; D perhaps matches TRBD1 (6 bases). The CDR3 length is 15 residues. CDR1 and CDR2 (germline): SGHAT, FQDESV (reference sequence). V was clipped by 8 bases and J by 8 bases, with 22 bases between them. CDR3 DNA: TGTGCCAGCGCCAAACGGACGCAGGGGTTCCATGAGCAGTTCTTC. Protein: CASAKRTQGFHEQFF. Supplemented by reference TRBV11-1 and TRBJ2-1, the full variable domain reads EAEVAQSPRYKITEKSQAVAFWCDPISGHATLYWYRQILGQGPELLVQFQDESVVDDSQLPKDRFSAERLKGVDSTLKIQPAELGDSAMYLCASAKRTQGFHEQFFGPGTRLTVL.